This T cell receptor beta chain was recorded in a study of vaccination effects on CD4 cells after COVID-19. Study-level information: Participants were vaccinated with two doses of either the BNT162b2 or mRNA-1273 vaccine.

The germline V gene has CDR1 SGHNT and CDR2 YYREEE (reference sequence). V lost 4 bases, J lost 6 bases, and 7 bases stayed unmatched. The CDR3 loop spans 13 amino acids. In the case of this clone: Its antigen remains unknown.

Viral peptide pool expansion of antigen-specific CD4+ T cells preceded sequencing in the ViraFEST assay. Subsequent to roughly 9 days of culture, CD4+ T cells were isolated. Previously uninfected by SARS-CoV-2, the vaccine recipients also showed negative nucleocapsid antibodies. Produced via immunoSEQ multiplex PCR; TCRdb's table is partial and in-frame only. The sample includes approximately 22,000 clones, around 66% of them seen just once. The clonotype was recovered from a human donor who received a COVID-19 vaccine. The V and J genes are TRBV5-4 and TRBJ2-7, with TRBD1 matching 7 bases. Specimen: CD4+ T cells from PBMCs cultured with HCoV-229E spike peptides, collected before COVID-19 vaccination. In nucleotides, the CDR3 is TGTGCCAGCAGCCCCAAAGACAGGGCCGAGCAGTACTTC. Its protein is CASSPKDRAEQYF.